What follows are 9 T cell receptor beta chains derived from one specimen sequenced in a study of blood T cells in healthy people across ages. Alongside a J-beta primer mix, a sample-barcoded 5' primer served in a second PCR lasting about 7 to 12 cycles. MiXCR was run by TCRdb on the 5' RACE reads, yielding one entry per CDR3 protein. This sample has roughly 500,000 distinct CDR3 sequences, with 25% to 30% found just once. Sequencing used blood. The receptors here all came from a woman aged 70-85 years in good health.

The chain couples TRBV5-1 to TRBJ2-7; D may correspond to TRBD1 or TRBD2 (5 bases each). Germline V gene sequence: CDR1 SGHRS, CDR2 YFSETQ. The CDR3 contains 13 residues. Trimming took 3 bases from V and 7 from J, leaving 14 bases between them. CDR3 in amino acids: CASSWGEGREQYF. The CDR3 DNA reads as TGCGCCAGCAGCTGGGGCGAGGGCCGGGAGCAGTACTTC.

This clonotype was detected a few times. This chain connects TRBV5-1 to TRBJ2-1; D gene ambiguous. Germline assignment: CDR1 SGHRS and CDR2 YFSETQ. This CDR3 region has 15 residues. V shed 2 bases and J shed 0 bases, with 9 bases lying between them. This chain's CDR3 is CASSFDPNSYNEQFF. CDR3 bases: TGCGCCAGCAGCTTCGACCCGAACTCCTACAATGAGCAGTTCTTC.

This clonotype was counted only a few times. The chain employs TRBV6-1 and TRBJ1-2, with unresolved D. Germline V lookup: CDR1 MNHNS, CDR2 SASEGT. This CDR3 has 14 residues. V gave up 2 bases and J gave up 4 bases, with 11 bases separating them. This CDR3 is CASSEPVRVYGYTF. The CDR3 coding sequence is TGTGCCAGCAGTGAACCGGTGAGAGTCTATGGCTACACCTTC.

This clonotype was seen a handful of times. The chain uses TRBV14 and TRBJ2-7; no firm D call. The CDR3 covers 11 residues. V lost 5 bases and J 7 bases, leaving 9 bases between the germline ends. Germline V CDR1 and CDR2: SGHDN, FVKESK. The DNA for the CDR3 is TGTGCCAGCAGCACCGAGACTGAGCAGTACTTC. It is translated as CASSTETEQYF. The whole variable domain, filled in from reference TRBV14 and TRBJ2-7, reads EAGVTQFPSHSVIEKGQTVTLRCDPISGHDNLYWYRRVMGKEIKFLLHFVKESKQDESGMPNNRFLAERTGGTYSTLKVQPAELEDSGVYFCASSTETEQYFGPGTRLTVT.

The chain couples TRBV13 to TRBJ1-6; D not resolved. The germline V gene has CDR1 PRHDT and CDR2 FYEKMQ (reference sequence). Trimming shortened V by 3 bases and J by 6 bases, and 12 bases separated the two germline ends. The length of the CDR3 is 15 residues. The CDR3 here is CASSFGGWGNSPLHF. Here the CDR3 DNA reads TGTGCCAGCAGCTTCGGCGGATGGGGTAATTCACCCCTCCACTTT.

This clonotype was counted a few times. V usage is TRBV7-9 and J usage is TRBJ1-2; TRBD1 matches at 7 bases. Germline CDR1 and CDR2: SEHNR and FQNEAQ (reference sequence). The CDR3 loop spans 16 amino acids. V trimming: 5 bases; J trimming: 4 bases; junction bases outside the gene matches: 13. The CDR3 reads CASSPRGGGYGYGYTF. In DNA, the CDR3 is TGTGCCAGCAGCCCCAGAGGGGGCGGTTACGGCTATGGCTACACCTTC.

The CDR3 is CASSAGRGTEAFF. The CDR3 DNA follows: TGTGCCAGCAGTGCTGGGAGGGGCACTGAAGCTTTCTTT. The rearrangement joins TRBV6-6 to TRBJ1-1; D is possibly TRBD1 (5 bases). Germline V lookup: CDR1 MNHNY, CDR2 SVGAGI (reference sequence). V was clipped by 5 bases and J by 4 bases, with 11 bases between them. This CDR3 is 13 amino acids long.

V is TRBV5-5 and J is TRBJ1-4, with no clear D. With 2 bases removed from V and 0 bases from J, the gap between germline ends came to 17 bases. CDR3 length: 18 residues. Germline values: CDR1 SGHKS, CDR2 YYEKEE (reference sequence). For the CDR3, the DNA is TGTGCCAGCAGCTTAATACAGATTCATGTAGCAACTAATGAAAAACTGTTTTTT. Its protein is CASSLIQIHVATNEKLFF.

The chain carries TRBV7-2 and TRBJ1-2; D is perhaps TRBD1 (6 bases). V was shortened by 4 bases and J by 8 bases, with 20 bases between the two germline ends. Germline V gene lookup returns CDR1 SGHTA and CDR2 FQGNSA. The CDR3 spans 15 residues. In nucleotides, the CDR3 is TGTGCCAGCAGCTCTACCCCTTACAGGGACGGAGGCTACACCTTC. Translated, it gives CASSSTPYRDGGYTF.